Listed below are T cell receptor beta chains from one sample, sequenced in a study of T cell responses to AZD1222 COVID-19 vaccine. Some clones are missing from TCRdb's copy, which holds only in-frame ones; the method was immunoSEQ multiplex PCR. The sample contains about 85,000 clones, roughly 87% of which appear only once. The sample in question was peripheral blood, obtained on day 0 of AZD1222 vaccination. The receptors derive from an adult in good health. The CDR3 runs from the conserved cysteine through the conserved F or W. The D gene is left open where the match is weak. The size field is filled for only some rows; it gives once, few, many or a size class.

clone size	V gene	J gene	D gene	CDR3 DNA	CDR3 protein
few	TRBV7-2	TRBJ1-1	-	TGTGCCAGCAGCTTAGTGGCGGGCACTGAAGCTTTCTTT	CASSLVAGTEAFF
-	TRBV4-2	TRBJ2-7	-	TGTGCCAGCAGCCCGGGCAGGGGCTCCTACGAGCAGTACTTC	CASSPGRGSYEQYF
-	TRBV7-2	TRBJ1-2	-	TGTGCCAGCAGCTCGGACCTTGGGTACCGCTACACCTTC	CASSSDLGYRYTF
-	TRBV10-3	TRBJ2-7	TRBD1	TGTGCCATCAGGGGGACAGGGACCGATTCCTTCTACGAGCAGTACTTC	CAIRGTGTDSFYEQYF
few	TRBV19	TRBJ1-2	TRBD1	TGTGCCAGTAGTACGATACAGGGACAGGGGACGGTCTATGGCTACACCTTC	CASSTIQGQGTVYGYTF
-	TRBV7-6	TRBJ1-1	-	TGTGCCAGCAGCTTAGTGGACTCGGCACAAGCTTTCTTT	CASSLVDSAQAFF
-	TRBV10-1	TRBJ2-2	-	TGCGCCAGCAGTGAGTCTCCTGGTACAGGCACGAACACCGGGGAGCTGTTTTTT	CASSESPGTGTNTGELFF
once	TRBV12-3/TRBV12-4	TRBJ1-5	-	TGTGCCAGCAGTGCAGGATATCAGCCCCAGCATTTT	CASSAGYQPQHF
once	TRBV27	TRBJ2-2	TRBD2	TGTGCCAGCAGTTTACTGACTAGCGGGTGGAACACCGGGGAGCTGTTTTTT	CASSLLTSGWNTGELFF
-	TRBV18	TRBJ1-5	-	TGTGCCAGCTCACCTCAATCCCAGGTCAATCAGCCCCAGCATTTT	CASSPQSQVNQPQHF
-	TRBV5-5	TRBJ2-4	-	TGTGCCAGCAGCTTTCGTCAAAACATTCAGTACTTC	CASSFRQNIQYF
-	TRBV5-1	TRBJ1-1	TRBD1	TGCGCCAGCAGCTCGTCCCGGGACAGGGGCCCATTGAACACTGAAGCTTTCTTT	CASSSSRDRGPLNTEAFF
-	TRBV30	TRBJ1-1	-	TGTGCCTGGAGTGCTGTAGAGAACACTGAAGCTTTCTTT	CAWSAVENTEAFF
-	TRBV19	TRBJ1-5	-	TGTGCCAGTAGTTGGACAACCTCTCGCAATCAGCCCCAGCATTTT	CASSWTTSRNQPQHF
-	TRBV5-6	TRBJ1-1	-	TGTGCCAGCAGCCTCAAGGGGCTTCAGGGATTGGTCACTGAAGCTTTCTTT	CASSLKGLQGLVTEAFF
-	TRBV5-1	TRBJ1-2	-	TGCGCCAGCAGCTTTACCCCTGGGAGTGATGGCTACACCTTC	CASSFTPGSDGYTF
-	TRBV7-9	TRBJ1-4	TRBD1	TGTGCCAGCAGCTTACGGACAGGGGGTGAAAAACTGTTTTTT	CASSLRTGGEKLFF
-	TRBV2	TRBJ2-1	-	TGTGCCAGCAGTGAAAGGACAGTCGTCGGCAATGAGCAGTTCTTC	CASSERTVVGNEQFF
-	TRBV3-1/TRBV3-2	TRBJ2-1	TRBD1	TGTGCCAGCGCCAAGGGACAGGGCCCCTACAATGAGCAGTTCTTC	CASAKGQGPYNEQFF
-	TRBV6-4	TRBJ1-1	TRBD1	TGTGCCAGCAGCCAAGAAGGACAGGGAATAACTGAAGCTTTCTTT	CASSQEGQGITEAFF
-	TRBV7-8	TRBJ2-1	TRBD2	TGTGCCAGCAGCTTAGCGTGGGCGGGGGCCTACAATGAGCAGTTCTTC	CASSLAWAGAYNEQFF
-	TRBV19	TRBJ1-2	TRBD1	TGTGCCACTACAGACAGGGGAGGGTTTGGCTACACCTTC	CATTDRGGFGYTF
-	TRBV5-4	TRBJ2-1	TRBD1	TGTGCCAGCAGCTCGGGGGGGGACAGGGGTTATGAGCAGTTCTTC	CASSSGGDRGYEQFF
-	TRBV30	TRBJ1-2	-	TGTGCCTGGACGGGTAGGGGAAGAGTCAACTATGGCTACACCTTC	CAWTGRGRVNYGYTF
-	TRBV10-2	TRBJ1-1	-	TGCGCCAGCAGTGAGCCAGGGACTGAAGCTTTCTTT	CASSEPGTEAFF
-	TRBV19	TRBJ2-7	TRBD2	TGTGCCAGTAGTGGAATAAGACTAGCGGGGGGTGCCTACGAGCAGTACTTC	CASSGIRLAGGAYEQYF
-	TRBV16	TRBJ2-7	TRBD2	TGTGCCAGCAGCCAACGAGGGCGGGGGGCCTCCTACGAGCAGTACTTC	CASSQRGRGASYEQYF
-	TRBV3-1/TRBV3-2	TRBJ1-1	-	TGTGCCAGCGCCCTTTTAGGCACTGAAGCTTTCTTT	CASALLGTEAFF
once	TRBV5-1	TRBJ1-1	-	TGCGCCAGCAGCCCCGCGGTGAACACTGAAGCTTTCTTT	CASSPAVNTEAFF
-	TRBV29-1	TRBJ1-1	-	TGCAGCGTTGAACCCTGGGGGGGCCTGGACACTGAAGCTTTCTTT	CSVEPWGGLDTEAFF
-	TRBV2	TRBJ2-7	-	TGTGCCAGCAGTGAGACTTTTAAAGGCTACGAGCAGTACTTC	CASSETFKGYEQYF
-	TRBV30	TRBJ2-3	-	TGTGCCTGGAGCTTGGGGGGCCCACAGGCAGATACGCAGTATTTT	CAWSLGGPQADTQYF
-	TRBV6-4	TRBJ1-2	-	TGTGCCAGCAGTGCCCAGTACGCGAAGGGCGGTGGCTACACCTTC	CASSAQYAKGGGYTF
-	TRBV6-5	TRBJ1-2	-	TGTGCCAGCAGCCAAGGAGGACAGATCTATGGCTACACCTTC	CASSQGGQIYGYTF
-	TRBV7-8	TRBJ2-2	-	TGTGCCAGCAGCTTAGAGAGGGTATGGACCGGGGAGCTGTTTTTT	CASSLERVWTGELFF
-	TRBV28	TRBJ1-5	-	TGTGCCAGCAGGCCGGGGGGTGAGGTTCAGCCCCAGCATTTT	CASRPGGEVQPQHF
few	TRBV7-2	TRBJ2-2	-	TGTGCCAGCAGCTTTCGGCTCCTCTCGGGTACCGGGGAGCTGTTTTTT	CASSFRLLSGTGELFF
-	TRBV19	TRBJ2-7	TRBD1	TGTGCCAGTAGTCCCGGGACAGGGGGCCTCGAGCAGTACTTC	CASSPGTGGLEQYF
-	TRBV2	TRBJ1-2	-	TGTGCCAGCAGTGAGGGTTTATCATTTGGCTACACCTTC	CASSEGLSFGYTF
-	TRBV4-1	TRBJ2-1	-	TGCGCCAGCAGCCAAATCGGGACACGCTCCTACAATGAGCAGTTCTTC	CASSQIGTRSYNEQFF
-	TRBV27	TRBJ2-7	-	TGTGCCAGCAGGGTTGCAAAGGTAGCGGCCGAGCAGTACTTC	CASRVAKVAAEQYF
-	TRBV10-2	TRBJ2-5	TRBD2	TGCGCCAGCACCCTAGCGGGGCCTCAAGAGACCCAGTACTTC	CASTLAGPQETQYF
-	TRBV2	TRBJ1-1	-	TGTGCCAGCAGTGGAGGGGGTGGAGGCACTGAAGCTTTCTTT	CASSGGGGGTEAFF
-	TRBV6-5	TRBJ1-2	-	TGTGCCAGCAGTTACGATGGGGTGGGCTATGGCTACACCTTC	CASSYDGVGYGYTF
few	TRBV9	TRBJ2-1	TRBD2	TGTGCCAGCAGCGTAACCGGGACTAGCGGGGGGGCGGAGTTCTTC	CASSVTGTSGGAEFF
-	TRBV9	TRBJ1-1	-	TGTGCCAGCAGCGTAAGCAGTAGGAACACTGAAGCTTTCTTT	CASSVSSRNTEAFF
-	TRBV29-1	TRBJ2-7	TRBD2	TGCAGCGTTGAATCTAGCGGGGGGGTCGAGCAGTACTTC	CSVESSGGVEQYF
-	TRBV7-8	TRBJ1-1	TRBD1	TGTGCCAGCAGCTTCATGGGACAGGGGTATATAGCTTTCTTT	CASSFMGQGYIAFF
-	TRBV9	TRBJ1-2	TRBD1	TGTGCCAGCAGCGGCGAAGGGGACAGGGGGCAGGGCTACACCTTC	CASSGEGDRGQGYTF
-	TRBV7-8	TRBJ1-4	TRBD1	TGTGCCAGCAGCCCCCAAATCCGGATACAGGGGAGTAATGAAAAACTGTTTTTT	CASSPQIRIQGSNEKLFF
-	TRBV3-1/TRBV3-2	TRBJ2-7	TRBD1	TGTGCCAGCAGCCAAGGGACAGGGCCTATCAGCTACGAGCAGTACTTC	CASSQGTGPISYEQYF
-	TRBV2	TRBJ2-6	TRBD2	TGTGCCAGCAGTGGTGTGGGACTAGCGGGGGGGCCAGGGGCCAACGTCCTGACTTTC	CASSGVGLAGGPGANVLTF
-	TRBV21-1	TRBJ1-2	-	TGTGCCAGCAGCAAACCCGAGGCGTGCAGGATCTATGGCTACACCTTC	CASSKPEACRIYGYTF
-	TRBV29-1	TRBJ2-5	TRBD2	TGCAGCGTCACTAGCGGGGAGGAGACCCAGTACTTC	CSVTSGEETQYF
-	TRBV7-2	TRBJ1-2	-	TGTGCCAGCAGCTTAGATCGTGGGAGCTACACCTTC	CASSLDRGSYTF